A few counts support the clone carrying this T cell receptor beta chain. Its antigen is not known. The source of the sample is a study of T cell responses to AZD1222 COVID-19 vaccine. Overall study: Pooling covered second doses at about 4 or about 12 weeks. Broader study findings: Sampled repertoires all dated from after the peak T cell response. Researchers report vaccine-associated CD4 TCRs spanning spike, with dominance at 160-218 and 743-854.

The CDR3 covers 13 residues. The germline V gene has CDR1 SGHRS and CDR2 YFSETQ. Trimming shortened V by 4 bases and J by 4 bases, and 8 bases separated the two germline ends. Using immunoSEQ multiplex PCR, the repertoire was profiled, and TCRdb retains in-frame clones only, with some absent. The sample carries some 180,000 clones, 85% to 90% recorded once. The receptor was isolated from an adult in good health. The gene calls are TRBV5-1 and TRBJ2-2; D is unresolved. This specimen consisted of peripheral blood, obtained on day 0 of AZD1222 vaccination. The CDR3 DNA reads as TGCGCCAGCAGCCCTACAGCCACCGGGGAGCTGTTTTTT. This gives the protein CASSPTATGELFF.